This T cell receptor beta chain derives from a study of blood T cell repertoires in COVID-19 (dated by TCRdb to about 2020). About the investigation overall: Samples covering the acute and convalescent phases of COVID-19 were provided by collaborators in the United States, Italy and Spain. The material from the prospective study consisted of cDNA or gDNA derived from T cells, B-cell-depleted T cells, or PBMCs. The dataset comprised deeply sampled blood TCRbeta repertoires from subjects exposed to, actively infected with, or recovered from COVID-19. The repertoires were released in a freely available public database meant as a resource for research on the immune response to SARS-CoV-2. Samples were obtained from the ongoing ImmuneRACE study (first 160 participants) and from over 1,000 subjects provided by 6 global collaborators. The sample metadata nearly always contained a de-identified subject ID, COVID-19 status, age in years and sex. Where available, HLA class I and class II types were obtained from metadata supplied by the sample provider rather than from assay-based typing.

Broad study findings and their caveats: Clinical and demographic metadata were provided uncurated, with the amount varying by source and participant.

Trimming costs V 5 bases and J 4 bases, and their ends lie 18 bases apart. From the cysteine through the phenylalanine, the CDR3 covers 16 amino acids. Here the CDR3 DNA is all that survives: 48 bases in frame from base 1. Looking up the germline V gene yields CDR1 SGHVS and CDR2 FQNEAQ. The table lists this clone with a count of one. Its cognate antigen has yet to be identified. No base quality values were provided; no much bigger clone lies one nucleotide off. TCRbeta CDR3 regions were amplified from genomic DNA using the immunoSEQ Assay, a bias-controlled multiplex PCR. On the study's bioinformatics: Within the assay, amplification of reference gene primers was used to estimate how many nucleated cells each sample contained. Sequence reads were collapsed and filtered to measure the absolute abundance of every unique TCRbeta CDR3 rearrangement. For each sample, productive Simpson clonality was calculated as the square root of Simpson's diversity index over productive rearrangements. TCRdb's version of the immuneACCESS table is confined to in-frame rearrangements and falls short of the full clone set. An unresolved V gene accounts for under half of the shortfall where checked; the remainder is of unknown origin. D and trimming were read from the DNA, whereas the V and J calls and clone size are those reported in that table. The sample table contains some 250,000 clones; only one count was recorded for about 85% of them. The ten biggest clones cover under 5% of the sample.

Collaborating institutions collected whole blood in K2EDTA tubes following their own protocols. For TCRbeta analysis, collaborator samples were shipped as frozen whole blood, as isolated PBMCs, or as DNA extracted from either sample type. Sequenced: peripheral blood. The chain employs TRBV7-8 and TRBJ2-1; the D gene is perhaps TRBD1 or TRBD2, each of them matching over 5 bases. This clonotype originated in a man aged 55 to 70 with acute or convalescent COVID-19. DNA sequence: TGTGCCAGCAGCCGAGGGTCGCAGGGAATATACAATGAGCAGTTCTTC. Its product reads: CASSRGSQGIYNEQFF.